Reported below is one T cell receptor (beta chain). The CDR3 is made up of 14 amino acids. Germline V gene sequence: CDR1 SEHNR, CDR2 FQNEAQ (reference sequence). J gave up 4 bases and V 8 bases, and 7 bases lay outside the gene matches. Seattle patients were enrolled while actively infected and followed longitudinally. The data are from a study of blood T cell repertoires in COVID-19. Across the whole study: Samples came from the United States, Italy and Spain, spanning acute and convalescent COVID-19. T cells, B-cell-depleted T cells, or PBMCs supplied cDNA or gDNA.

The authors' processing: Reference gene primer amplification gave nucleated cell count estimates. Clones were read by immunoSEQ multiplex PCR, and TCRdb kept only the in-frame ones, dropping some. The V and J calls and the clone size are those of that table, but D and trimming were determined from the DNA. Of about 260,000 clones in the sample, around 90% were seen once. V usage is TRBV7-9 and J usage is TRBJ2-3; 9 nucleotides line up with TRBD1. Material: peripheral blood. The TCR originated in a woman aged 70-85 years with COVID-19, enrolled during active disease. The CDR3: CASGTGGSADTQYF. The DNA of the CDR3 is TGTGCCAGCGGCACAGGGGGCAGCGCAGATACGCAGTATTTT.